This TCR beta chain was obtained from a study of T-cell memory formation after mild COVID-19. Study-level results: Cross-reactive memory appears to have joined, as suggested by some responding clones showing up in pre-infection memory.

From the 5' RACE reads, TCRdb called clonotypes with MiXCR, one entry per CDR3 protein. The table has around 83,000 distinct CDR3 sequences, more than 20% seen once. The sample holds a few counts of this clonotype. Antigen unknown. This CDR3 is 13 amino acids long. Between the trimmed V and J ends, which lost 0 bases and 14 bases, there was a span of 15 bases. Germline CDR1 reads SGHDT; CDR2 reads YYEEEE. The sequence was obtained from a young man who had mild COVID-19 (a few samples of this study predate the infection). Cell type and time point are not known. Input material: PBMCs or a T cell subset sorted from them (not recorded which). The chain links TRBV5-6 to TRBJ2-1; possibly TRBD2 for D (6 bases). The CDR3 reads CASSLGGASEEFF. The CDR3 coding sequence is TGTGCCAGCAGCTTGGGAGGGGCTAGCGAAGAGTTCTTC.